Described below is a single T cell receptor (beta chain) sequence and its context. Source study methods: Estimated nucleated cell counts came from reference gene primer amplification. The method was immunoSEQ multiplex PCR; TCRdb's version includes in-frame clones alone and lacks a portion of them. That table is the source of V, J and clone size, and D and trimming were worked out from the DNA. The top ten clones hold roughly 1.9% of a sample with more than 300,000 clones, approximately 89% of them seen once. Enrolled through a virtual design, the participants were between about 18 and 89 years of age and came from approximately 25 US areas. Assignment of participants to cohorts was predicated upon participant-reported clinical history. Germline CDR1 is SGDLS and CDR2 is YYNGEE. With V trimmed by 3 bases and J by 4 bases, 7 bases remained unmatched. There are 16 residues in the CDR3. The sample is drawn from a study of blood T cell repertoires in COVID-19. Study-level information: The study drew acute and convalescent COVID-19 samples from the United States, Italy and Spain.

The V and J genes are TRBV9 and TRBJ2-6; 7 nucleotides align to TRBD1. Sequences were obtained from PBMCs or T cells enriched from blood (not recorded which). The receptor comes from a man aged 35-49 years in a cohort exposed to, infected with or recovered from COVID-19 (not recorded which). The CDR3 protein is CASSGQGLGGANVLTF. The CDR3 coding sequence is TGTGCCAGCAGCGGACAGGGTTTAGGAGGGGCCAACGTCCTGACTTTC.